This T cell receptor beta chain was found in a study of monozygotic twins with inflammatory bowel disease. General study results and limits: Results did not support any single strong IBD-associated signal or clonotype.

About this clonotype: What it binds is not known.

With the 5' RACE reads reprocessed, TCRdb shows one record per CDR3 protein and no DNA. Reported are fewer than 150,000 distinct CDR3 sequences; the ten largest clones contain less than 2.5%. T cells were not sorted, and total RNA was isolated straight from whole blood. What was sequenced was blood. This receptor was taken from a human donor with ulcerative colitis or Crohn's disease, or a healthy co-twin of an affected twin (not recorded which).

The CDR3 spells CASRSLSSSYNEQFF. The chain recombines TRBV5-1 with TRBJ2-1. Germline V gives CDR1 SGHRS, CDR2 YFSETQ. The CDR3 consists of 15 residues. Based on the CDR3 plus reference TRBV5-1 and TRBJ2-1, the full variable domain is KAGVTQTPRYLIKTRGQQVTLSCSPISGHRSVSWYQQTPGQGLQFLFEYFSETQRNKGNFPGRFSGRQFSNSRSEMNVSTLELGDSALYLCASRSLSSSYNEQFFGPGTRLTVL.